This TCR beta chain was observed in a study of glioma-infiltrating T cells. This clonotype was detected many times. The antigen is undetermined. Findings of the study overall: Non-neoplastic patients had below-expected tissue-blood divergence, while all gliomas exceeded expectation. Tissue and blood shared very few CDR3 sequences.

TCR alpha and beta CDR3 regions were amplified from RNA using iRepertoire nested multiplex PCR. Input was roughly 100-450 ng of tissue mRNA or PBMC total RNA. Using its own MiXCR run on the multiplex PCR reads, TCRdb lists one record per CDR3 protein. The data contain around 180,000 distinct CDR3 sequences, roughly two fifths of them singletons. Germline V gene lookup returns CDR1 SNHLY and CDR2 FYNNEI. The V end lost 6 bases, the J end lost 4 bases, and 11 bases lay between the germline ends. The CDR3 spans 13 residues. V usage is TRBV2 and J usage is TRBJ2-3; no definite D call. The sequence derives from a human donor with low-grade glioma or glioblastoma, undergoing nonglioma brain surgery, or in good health (not recorded which). Sequenced: glioma tissue, nonneoplastic brain tissue, or PBMCs (not recorded which). The CDR3 DNA sequence: TGTGCCAGCAGGAGACCGATCGCAGATACGCAGTATTTT. Its protein product is CASRRPIADTQYF.